One and the same sample provided the 7 T cell receptor beta chains below, sequenced in a study of human T cells and chemical hapten exposure. Time point indicated: healthy volunteer bleed at 2 weeks. Sequencing started from total RNA isolated from unfractionated whole blood. TCRdb re-called the RACE reads through MiXCR, storing one row per CDR3 protein. The sample has just over 90,000 distinct CDR3 sequences, around 9% seen once; the top ten hold about 3%. The sequenced sample consisted of whole blood. These receptors came from a female donor in good health. Some clones in this sample may be carry-over from other donors' samples.

This clonotype was recorded at least ten times. This chain uses TRBV7-9 with TRBJ2-7; 8 bases map to TRBD2. The germline V gene encodes CDR1 SEHNR and CDR2 FQNEAQ (reference sequence). V gave up 4 bases and J gave up 2 bases; unmatched junction bases: 4. The CDR3 extends over 14 amino acids. This CDR3 reads CASSSGGFPYEQYF. For the CDR3, the DNA is TGTGCCAGCAGCTCGGGGGGGTTTCCCTACGAGCAGTACTTC.

The gene calls are TRBV2 and TRBJ1-1, with TRBD1 matching 8 bases. CDR1 is SNHLY and CDR2 is FYNNEI in the germline V gene. The V and J ends lost 4 bases and 2 bases, in that order; junction bases with no gene match: 3. This CDR3 region has 14 residues. The chain's CDR3 is CASSGQGINTEAFF. The CDR3 DNA reads as TGTGCCAGCAGTGGACAGGGGATAAACACTGAAGCTTTCTTT.

This clonotype was observed many times. The V gene is TRBV28, the J gene TRBJ1-1; 9 bases line up with TRBD1. There are 17 residues in the CDR3. Germline trimming cut 5 bases from V and 5 bases from J; bases unmatched to any gene: 15. In germline, CDR1 is MDHEN, CDR2 SYDVKM. The CDR3 region has the DNA TGTGCCAGCAGTCCCATGTCGATACAGGGGGCGCGGACTGAAGCTTTCTTT. Translated, it gives CASSPMSIQGARTEAFF.

The chain combines TRBV20-1 with TRBJ2-7; perhaps D is TRBD1 or TRBD2 (5 bases each). In germline, CDR1 is DFQATT, CDR2 SNEGSKA (reference sequence). The V end lost 6 bases, the J end lost 2 bases, and 17 bases lay between the germline ends. The CDR3 runs to 14 residues. The CDR3 sequence is CSAPVGDGTYEQYF. The CDR3 nucleotides read TGCAGTGCGCCCGTGGGGGACGGAACCTACGAGCAGTACTTC.

This clonotype has only a few counts. The chain carries TRBV28 and TRBJ1-6; 8 bases map to TRBD1. V gave up 4 bases and J gave up 0 bases; unmatched junction bases: 5. The germline V gene encodes CDR1 MDHEN and CDR2 SYDVKM. CDR3 length equals 17 residues. CDR3 bases: TGTGCCAGCAGTTGGCAGGGGGCAATCTCCTATAATTCACCCCTCCACTTT. Translation: CASSWQGAISYNSPLHF.

This clonotype has at least ten counts. This sequence joins TRBV4-3 and TRBJ2-1; no clear D. Trimming took off 3 bases at V and 8 bases at J, with 17 bases between the two ends. Looked up from germline, CDR1 is LGHNA and CDR2 is YSLEER. This CDR3 contains 15 residues. The DNA of the CDR3 is TGCGCCAGCAGCCAGGTAGTTGCCAGCTTGTATGAGCAGTTCTTC. Amino acids: CASSQVVASLYEQFF.

This clonotype was counted many times. This chain connects TRBV5-1 to TRBJ2-7; 13 nucleotides align to TRBD2. CDR3 length equals 15 residues. Trimming removed 3 bases from V and 5 bases from J; junction bases left unmatched: 5. Germline-derived CDR1 and CDR2 are SGHRS and YFSETQ. CDR3 coding DNA: TGCGCCAGCAGCTATGGACTAGCGGGAGAAAACGAGCAGTACTTC. Protein: CASSYGLAGENEQYF.